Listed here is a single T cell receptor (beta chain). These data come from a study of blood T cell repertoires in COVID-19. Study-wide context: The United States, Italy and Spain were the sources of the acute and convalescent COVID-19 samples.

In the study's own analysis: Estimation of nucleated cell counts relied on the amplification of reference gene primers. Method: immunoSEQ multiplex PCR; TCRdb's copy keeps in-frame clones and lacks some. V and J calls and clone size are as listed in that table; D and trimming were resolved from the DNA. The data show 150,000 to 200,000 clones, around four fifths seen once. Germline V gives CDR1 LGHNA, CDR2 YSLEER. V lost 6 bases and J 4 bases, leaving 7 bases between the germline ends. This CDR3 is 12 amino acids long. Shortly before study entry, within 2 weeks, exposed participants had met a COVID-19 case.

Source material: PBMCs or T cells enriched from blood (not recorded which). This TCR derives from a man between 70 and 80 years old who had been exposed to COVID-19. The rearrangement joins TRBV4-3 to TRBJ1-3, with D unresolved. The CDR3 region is CASSSEGNTIYF. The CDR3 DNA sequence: TGCGCCAGCAGTTCTGAGGGAAACACCATATATTTT.